A selection of T cell receptor beta chains follows, all from one sample in a study of T cells in Graves' hyperthyroidism and ophthalmopathy. TCRdb re-derived calls from the multiplex PCR reads in MiXCR, one entry per CDR3 protein. The sample shows 490,000 or so distinct CDR3 sequences, 15% to 20% of them seen only once. The sequenced sample was blood. The receptors stem from a man aged 40-49 years with Graves' ophthalmopathy. Each CDR3 is given with its conserved first and last residue. Fields, in order: clone size, J gene, V gene, D gene, CDR3 DNA, CDR3 protein. The D gene is left open where the match is weak. Clone size is shown for a subset of rows, as once, few, many or a class of expanded clone.

many,TRBJ2-7,TRBV30,.,TGTGCCTGGAGTGTACCAGGACGATACGAGCAGTACTTC,CAWSVPGRYEQYF
many,TRBJ2-1,TRBV27,.,TGTGCCTCCCGTGGATGGGACAATGAGCAGTTCTTC,CASRGWDNEQFF
.,TRBJ2-3,TRBV11-1,.,TGTGCCAGCAGCCTGCTGGAGGGACGCACAGATACGCAGTATTTT,CASSLLEGRTDTQYF
many,TRBJ2-5,TRBV20-1,TRBD2,TGCAGTGCCTTGCGGGGGGCAAGAGAGACCCAGTACTTC,CSALRGARETQYF
many,TRBJ2-5,TRBV12-3/TRBV12-4,.,TGTGCCAGCAGGCGACAGCAACTCCCCGAAGAGACCCAGTACTTC,CASRRQQLPEETQYF
few,TRBJ2-5,TRBV29-1,TRBD2,TGCAGCGTTGGGGGTGCTAGCGGGAGGTCGGAGACCCAGTACTTC,CSVGGASGRSETQYF
.,TRBJ2-5,TRBV3-1,TRBD1,TGTGCCAGCAGCCAAGACCACTATACAGGGGCAGAGACCCAGTACTTC,CASSQDHYTGAETQYF
few,TRBJ1-2,TRBV2,.,TGTGCCAGCAGTGAAGGGACAAAGTATGACTACACCTTC,CASSEGTKYDYTF
once,TRBJ2-7,TRBV6-1,.,TGTGCCAGCAGCCCCAGGGGCCACCCCAGCGAGCAGTACTTC,CASSPRGHPSEQYF
.,TRBJ1-1,TRBV9,.,TGTGCCAGCAGCGCGGAGGGAGGCAGGGTGAACACTGAAGCTTTCTTT,CASSAEGGRVNTEAFF
.,TRBJ2-7,TRBV20-1,TRBD2,TGCAGTGCCTCGCCCTCGCGGGAGCACTACGAGCAGTACTTC,CSASPSREHYEQYF
many,TRBJ2-5,TRBV3-1,TRBD2,TGTGCCAGCAGCCAGGGCCCGGGAGGGCATGCGACCCAGTACTTC,CASSQGPGGHATQYF
.,TRBJ2-2,TRBV2,.,TGTGCCAGCAGTGAGAACGGCGCCGGGGAGCTGTTTTTT,CASSENGAGELFF
few,TRBJ1-2,TRBV6-2/TRBV6-3,.,TGTGCCAGCAGTTACGGCCAGGCCGCGGTCCTCTATGGCTACACCTTC,CASSYGQAAVLYGYTF
many,TRBJ2-5,TRBV12-3/TRBV12-4,TRBD1,TGTGCCAGCAGAGACGGACAGGGAGGAAAGGAGACCCAGTACTTC,CASRDGQGGKETQYF
many,TRBJ2-5,TRBV7-4,TRBD2,TGTGCCAGCAGGCCTCTTCGGGAGGGAGAGACCCAGTACTTC,CASRPLREGETQYF
few,TRBJ2-7,TRBV12-3/TRBV12-4,TRBD1,TGTGCCAGCAGTTTGGGACCCCGGGACAGGGTCCCACTCTTTACCTACGAGCAGTACTTC,CASSLGPRDRVPLFTYEQYF
few,TRBJ2-2,TRBV13,.,TGTGCCAGCAGCACAACCGACGGGAACACCGGGGAGCTGTTTTTT,CASSTTDGNTGELFF
many,TRBJ2-5,TRBV6-1,TRBD2,TGTGCCAGCAGGGCAAGGCTAGCGGGAGGTTCCCAGGAGACCCAGTACTTC,CASRARLAGGSQETQYF
few,TRBJ2-7,TRBV9,TRBD1,TGTGCCAGCAGCTCAGGGGGAACAGCTTACGAGCAGTACTTC,CASSSGGTAYEQYF
many,TRBJ2-3,TRBV30,.,TGTGCCTGGAGTGTCGTCGTCGGGACTTCGTCGCCAGATACGCAGTATTTT,CAWSVVVGTSSPDTQYF
many,TRBJ1-6,TRBV6-1,.,TGTGCCAGCAGCGGCCAGGGTGGCGACGGGTCACCCCTCCACTTT,CASSGQGGDGSPLHF
many,TRBJ1-3,TRBV2,.,TGTGCCAGCAGTGTAGGCACAGGGATCTCTGGAAACACCATATATTTT,CASSVGTGISGNTIYF
many,TRBJ2-5,TRBV5-1,TRBD2,TGTGCCAGCAGCCCGGGCGGGGGGGAGACCCAGTACTTC,CASSPGGGETQYF
many,TRBJ1-1,TRBV3-1,TRBD1,TGTGCCAGCAGTCTTAACAGGGGCCGGAACACTGAAGCTTTCTTT,CASSLNRGRNTEAFF